Below, 31 T cell receptor beta chains from the same sample are listed, as sequenced in a study of T cell responses to AZD1222 COVID-19 vaccine. Profiling relied on immunoSEQ multiplex PCR, and the TCRdb table lists in-frame clones only, not all of them. The sample lists about 150,000 clones, about 92% occurring once. Specimen: peripheral blood, collected on day 0 of AZD1222 vaccination. Receptor source: an adult in good health.

The rearrangement uses TRBV27 and TRBJ1-2; tentative D call: TRBD1 (6 bases). The CDR3 consists of 15 residues. Germline lookup yields CDR1 MNHEY and CDR2 SMNVEV (reference sequence). The V end lost 6 bases, the J end lost 8 bases, and 22 bases lay between the germline ends. The CDR3 nucleotides are TGTGCCAGCAGCCTTTATACAGGGCGTATCTGGGGCTACACCTTC. Translated: CASSLYTGRIWGYTF.

The chain combines TRBV7-6 with TRBJ1-1; D uncertain. Trimming cost V 0 bases and J 1 base, with 12 bases left between them. Germline values: CDR1 SGHVS, CDR2 FNYEAQ. The CDR3 covers 16 residues. CDR3 bases: TGTGCCAGCAGCTTAGCCTCTGCGGTTGAGAACACTGAAGCTTTCTTT. Amino acid sequence: CASSLASAVENTEAFF.

This chain links TRBV30 with TRBJ1-4; D call uncertain. V lost 2 bases and J lost 8, with 9 bases in between. This CDR3 has 12 residues. CDR1 and CDR2 (germline): GTSNPN, SVGIG (reference sequence). The CDR3 loop reads CAWSLGQEKLFF. The CDR3 DNA sequence: TGTGCCTGGAGTCTCGGGCAGGAAAAACTGTTTTTT.

The V gene is TRBV4-2, the J gene TRBJ2-2; maybe TRBD1 (6 bases). Looked up from germline, CDR1 is LGHNA and CDR2 is YNFKEQ. V was trimmed by 1 base and J by 4 bases, leaving 10 bases between them. The CDR3 runs 15 residues. The CDR3 sequence is CASSQGGQSTGELFF. The CDR3 DNA is TGTGCCAGCAGCCAAGGGGGACAATCCACCGGGGAGCTGTTTTTT.

V and J are TRBV30 and TRBJ2-3; D is undetermined. Trimming stripped 8 bases from V and 5 bases from J, with 17 bases between. Germline lookup yields CDR1 GTSNPN and CDR2 SVGIG (reference sequence). The CDR3 is 13 amino acids. The CDR3 sequence: CATTRRIRDTQYF. DNA of the CDR3: TGTGCCACCACCCGCAGGATAAGAGATACGCAGTATTTT.

The chain uses TRBV14 and TRBJ1-2; D not certain. V gave up 2 bases and J gave up 8 bases, with 18 bases separating them. The CDR3 extends over 15 amino acids. CDR1 is SGHDN, CDR2 FVKESK, per germline. CDR3 DNA sequence: TGTGCCAGCAGCCAATTTGTCTCTAACCTCCGGGGCTACACCTTC. Translation gives CASSQFVSNLRGYTF.

This chain uses TRBV6-5 with TRBJ2-3; D gene ambiguous. Germline values: CDR1 MNHEY, CDR2 SVGAGI. The length of the CDR3 is 14 residues. Trimming left V 0 bases short and J 6 bases short, with 10 bases between. CDR3 DNA sequence: TGTGCCAGCAGTTACTCTAGGGCCCTCGATACGCAGTATTTT. Translating it yields CASSYSRALDTQYF.

This sequence joins TRBV6-5 and TRBJ1-3, with unresolved D. This CDR3 contains 11 residues. Per the germline V gene, CDR1 is MNHEY and CDR2 is SVGAGI. Trimming took off 6 bases at V and 2 bases at J, with 2 bases between the two ends. CDR3 nucleotide sequence: TGTGCCAGCAGGGCTGGAAACACCATATATTTT. Translated, it gives CASRAGNTIYF.

This sequence joins TRBV9 and TRBJ2-7; a possible D gene is TRBD2 (6 bases). Germline assignment: CDR1 SGDLS and CDR2 YYNGEE. V was pared by 0 bases and J by 0 bases, with 7 bases between. The CDR3 loop spans 14 amino acids. The CDR3 DNA reads as TGTGCCAGCAGCGTAGCGGGAGCCTCCTACGAGCAGTACTTC. Protein: CASSVAGASYEQYF.

This chain links TRBV30 with TRBJ2-1; tentative D call: TRBD1 (5 bases). In germline, CDR1 is GTSNPN, CDR2 SVGIG (reference sequence). The CDR3 runs to 13 residues. V dropped 2 bases and J dropped 2 bases, with 7 bases sitting between them. CDR3 DNA sequence: TGTGCCTGGAGTAAGGGGACCTACAATGAGCAGTTCTTC. Translated, it gives CAWSKGTYNEQFF.

The V call is TRBV5-5, the J call TRBJ1-6; 7 positions match TRBD1. The CDR3 extends over 17 amino acids. V shed 4 bases and J 8 bases; nucleotides not matched to a gene: 15. Germline V gene sequence: CDR1 SGHKS, CDR2 YYEKEE (reference sequence). Written as DNA, the CDR3 is TGTGCCAGCAGCCACGTAGGGGGCCCCTTAGGTGATTCACCCCTCCACTTT. Encoded protein: CASSHVGGPLGDSPLHF.

The chain is built from TRBV5-1 and TRBJ2-1; tentatively, D is TRBD1 or TRBD2 (5 bases each). This CDR3 is 14 amino acids long. Germline V gene lookup returns CDR1 SGHRS and CDR2 YFSETQ. V lost 3 bases to trimming and J lost 5 bases, with 12 bases between them. CDR3 bases: TGCGCCAGCAGCTCCGGGGCGGCCCACAATGAGCAGTTCTTC. The encoded protein is CASSSGAAHNEQFF. Filled out from reference TRBV5-1 and TRBJ2-1, the complete variable domain reads KAGVTQTPRYLIKTRGQQVTLSCSPISGHRSVSWYQQTPGQGLQFLFEYFSETQRNKGNFPGRFSGRQFSNSRSEMNVSTLELGDSALYLCASSSGAAHNEQFFGPGTRLTVL.

The chain carries TRBV4-1 and TRBJ1-2, with D tentatively TRBD1 (6 bases). The CDR3 has 14 residues. CDR1 and CDR2 from the germline V gene are MGHRA and YSYEKL. V was clipped by 1 base and J by 4 bases, with 10 bases between them. The CDR3 here is CASSQGGQLYGYTF. DNA of the CDR3: TGCGCCAGCAGCCAAGGAGGACAGCTCTATGGCTACACCTTC.

The chain is built from TRBV7-8 and TRBJ1-5; 7 bases match TRBD1. Looked up from germline, CDR1 is SGHVS and CDR2 is FQNEAQ. V trimming: 7 bases; J trimming: 1 base; junction bases outside the gene matches: 22. The CDR3 is 20 residues long. The CDR3 nucleotides are TGTGCCAGCACCCCACAGAACAGGGGTTGGAGGTACGAGAGCAATCAGCCCCAGCATTTT. This encodes CASTPQNRGWRYESNQPQHF.

The rearrangement uses TRBV13 and TRBJ1-5; tentatively, D is TRBD1 (6 bases). Germline-derived CDR1 and CDR2 are PRHDT and FYEKMQ (reference sequence). The CDR3 extends over 17 amino acids. V lost 5 bases and J 6 bases, leaving 23 bases between the germline ends. CDR3 DNA sequence: TGTGCCAGCAGCGAGAGAAACGCACAGGGATTGGGTCAGCCCCAGCATTTT. Translating gives CASSERNAQGLGQPQHF.

CDR3 residues: CATSDSRPSNQPQHF. The CDR3 DNA reads TGTGCCACCAGTGATTCGAGGCCTAGCAATCAGCCCCAGCATTTT. V usage is TRBV24-1 and J usage is TRBJ1-5; the D is unclear. Germline CDR1 reads KGHDR; CDR2 reads SFDVKD. CDR3 length: 15 amino acids. Between the trimmed V and J ends, which lost 2 bases and 0 bases, there was a span of 7 bases.

The chain carries TRBV7-6 and TRBJ1-4; D unclear. The CDR3 runs 14 residues. V was pared by 2 bases and J by 1 base, with 5 bases between. CDR1 SGHVS and CDR2 FNYEAQ come from the germline V gene. The CDR3 region has the DNA TGTGCCAGCAGCTTAACACAAACTAATGAAAAACTGTTTTTT. Amino acid sequence: CASSLTQTNEKLFF.

The chain employs TRBV3-1 (or the pseudogene TRBV3-2) and TRBJ2-1; unclear D gene. The CDR3 has 12 amino acids. Germline-derived CDR1 and CDR2 are LGHDT and YNNKEL (reference sequence). The V end lost 1 base, the J end lost 6 bases, and 4 bases lay between the germline ends. CDR3 amino acids: CASSQVSNEQFF. In nucleotides, the CDR3 is TGTGCCAGCAGCCAAGTTAGCAATGAGCAGTTCTTC.

CDR3 residues: CASNTVSPLHF. The CDR3, as DNA: TGTGCCAGCAACACGGTGTCACCCCTCCACTTT. The chain couples TRBV6-5 to TRBJ1-6; D unresolved. Trimming stripped 7 bases from V and 10 bases from J, with 8 bases between. Germline loops: CDR1 MNHEY, CDR2 SVGAGI. This CDR3 contains 11 residues.

This clone occurred a few times. CDR3 sequence (DNA): TGTGCCAGCAGCTTAGCGGCCCTGAGGAATGAGCAGTTCTTC. Translated, it gives CASSLAALRNEQFF. The chain uses TRBV7-8 and TRBJ2-1; D not resolved. Per germline, CDR1 SGHVS and CDR2 FQNEAQ. The CDR3 length is 14 residues. Trimming cost V 0 bases and J 7 bases, with 10 bases left between them.

V and J are TRBV28 and TRBJ1-5; the D gene is possibly TRBD1 (6 bases). V lost 4 bases, J lost 4 bases, and 23 bases lay in between. The CDR3 totals 18 residues. CDR1 MDHEN and CDR2 SYDVKM come from the germline V gene. CDR3 sequence: CASSSTLQGPLPNQPQHF. The CDR3 coding sequence is TGTGCCAGCAGTTCTACCTTACAGGGACCTCTGCCGAATCAGCCCCAGCATTTT.

The rearrangement links TRBV25-1 to TRBJ1-2; D uncertain. This CDR3 is 11 amino acids long. The ends were cut back, 5 bases at V and 4 bases at J, with 5 bases in the middle. Germline CDR1 is MGHDK and CDR2 is SYGVNS. The CDR3 nucleotides read TGTGCCAGCAGTTCAGGCTATGGCTACACCTTC. Protein product: CASSSGYGYTF.

This clone occurred a few times. The rearrangement joins TRBV27 to TRBJ2-1, with D perhaps matching TRBD2 (7 bases). The CDR3 extends over 14 amino acids. In germline, CDR1 is MNHEY, CDR2 SMNVEV (reference sequence). V was shortened by 6 bases and J by 5 bases, with 14 bases between the two germline ends. The CDR3 loop is CASRRGGVNNEQFF. The CDR3 DNA sequence: TGTGCCAGCAGGAGGGGGGGAGTTAACAATGAGCAGTTCTTC.

The gene calls are TRBV29-1 and TRBJ1-1; D not resolved. V was pared by 3 bases and J by 0 bases, with 11 bases between. The CDR3 has 14 amino acids. From germline, CDR1 is SQVTM and CDR2 ANQGSEA. CDR3 residues: CSVEGGWVNTEAFF. The CDR3 coding sequence is TGCAGCGTTGAGGGAGGATGGGTGAACACTGAAGCTTTCTTT.

The genes are TRBV30 and TRBJ1-6; D is possibly TRBD1 (5 bases). Per germline, CDR1 GTSNPN and CDR2 SVGIG (reference sequence). The CDR3 is 12 amino acids. Deletions cut 8 bases from V and 10 bases from J, with 15 bases between. The CDR3 DNA reads as TGTGCCAGGGGTGGCGCGGGGTCACCCCTCCACTTT. It yields the protein CARGGAGSPLHF.

This chain joins TRBV5-1 and TRBJ1-2; a possible D gene is TRBD1 (6 bases). Germline V lookup: CDR1 SGHRS, CDR2 YFSETQ. Trimming cost V 3 bases and J 6 bases, with 9 bases left between them. The CDR3 sequence is 12 residues long. CDR3 in amino acids: CASSYSGDGYTF. CDR3 in DNA: TGCGCCAGCAGCTACTCAGGGGATGGCTACACCTTC.

The genes are TRBV7-2 and TRBJ1-1; a weak D match, TRBD1 (5 bases). Germline CDR1 and CDR2: SGHTA and FQGNSA. The CDR3 has 16 amino acids. V was shortened by 5 bases and J by 2 bases, with 18 bases between the two germline ends. CDR3: CASSLVGGILNTEAFF. In DNA form, the CDR3 reads TGTGCCAGCAGCCTCGTGGGGGGGATACTAAACACTGAAGCTTTCTTT. Using reference TRBV7-2 and TRBJ1-1 for the parts outside the CDR3, the full variable domain is GAGVSQSPSNKVTEKGKDVELRCDPISGHTALYWYRQSLGQGLEFLIYFQGNSAPDKSGLPSDRFSAERTGGSVSTLTIQRTQQEDSAVYLCASSLVGGILNTEAFFGQGTRLTVV.

The chain uses TRBV6-2 or TRBV6-3 and TRBJ2-1, with D perhaps being TRBD1 or TRBD2 (6 bases each). The V and J ends lost 4 bases and 3 bases respectively, with 10 bases between them. This CDR3 has 14 residues. Germline V lookup: CDR1 MNHEY, CDR2 SVGEGT. The CDR3 nucleotides read TGTGCCAGCAGTTTGAGGGGGGACTACAATGAGCAGTTCTTC. Protein product: CASSLRGDYNEQFF.

V and J are TRBV11-3 and TRBJ1-1, with a tentative D call TRBD1 (5 bases). CDR1 and CDR2 (germline): SGHNT, YENEEA. The CDR3 covers 13 residues. Trimming took 3 bases from V and 1 from J, leaving 6 bases between them. The DNA for the CDR3 is TGTGCCAGCAGCTTTACAGGGAACACTGAAGCTTTCTTT. Residues: CASSFTGNTEAFF.

V usage is TRBV6-4 and J usage is TRBJ2-7, with a weak D call TRBD1 (6 bases). CDR3 size: 15 residues. Between the trimmed V and J ends, which lost 1 base and 2 bases, there was a span of 12 bases. Germline V gives CDR1 MRHNA, CDR2 SNTAGT. CDR3 DNA: TGTGCCAGCAGTGACTATCCAGGGGCACCCTACGAGCAGTACTTC. Its protein is CASSDYPGAPYEQYF.

This clone occurred a few times. The chain employs TRBV28 and TRBJ2-1, with D possibly matching TRBD1 (6 bases). Germline V gene data show CDR1 as MDHEN and CDR2 as SYDVKM. V lost 6 bases to trimming and J lost 12 bases, with 15 bases between them. The CDR3 spans 12 residues. CDR3 bases: TGTGCCAGCAGCCTAAGGGGGACGGTGCAGTTCTTC. This sequence encodes CASSLRGTVQFF.